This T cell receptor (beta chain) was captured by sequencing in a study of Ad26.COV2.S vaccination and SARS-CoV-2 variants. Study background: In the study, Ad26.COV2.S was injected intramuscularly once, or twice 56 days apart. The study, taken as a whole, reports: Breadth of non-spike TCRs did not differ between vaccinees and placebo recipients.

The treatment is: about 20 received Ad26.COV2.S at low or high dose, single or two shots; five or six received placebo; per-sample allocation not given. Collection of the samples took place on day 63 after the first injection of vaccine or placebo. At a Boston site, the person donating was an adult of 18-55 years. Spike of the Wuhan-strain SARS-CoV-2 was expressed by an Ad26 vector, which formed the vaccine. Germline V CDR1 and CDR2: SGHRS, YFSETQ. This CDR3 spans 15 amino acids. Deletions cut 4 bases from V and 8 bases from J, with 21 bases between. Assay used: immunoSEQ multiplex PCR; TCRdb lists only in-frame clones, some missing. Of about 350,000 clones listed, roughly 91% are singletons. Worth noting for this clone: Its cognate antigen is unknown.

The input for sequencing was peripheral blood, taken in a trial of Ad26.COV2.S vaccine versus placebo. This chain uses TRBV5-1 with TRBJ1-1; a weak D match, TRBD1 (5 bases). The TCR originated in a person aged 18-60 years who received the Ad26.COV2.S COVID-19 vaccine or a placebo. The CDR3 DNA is TGCGCCAGCAGCCCACCCGGACATGGGGCGTCCGAAGCTTTCTTT. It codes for CASSPPGHGASEAFF.